This entry lists 30 T cell receptor beta chains sequenced from one sample in a study of T cell responses to AZD1222 COVID-19 vaccine. This table comes from immunoSEQ multiplex PCR, and its TCRdb copy is limited to in-frame clones, with some not included. The sample contains tens of thousands of clones, over 75% of which appear only once. The source was peripheral blood, collected 28 days after the second AZD1222 dose. The receptors originated from an adult who received the AZD1222 COVID-19 vaccine.

This rearrangement joins TRBV4-3 to TRBJ1-3; the D gene is possibly TRBD1 (5 bases). Germline CDR1 is LGHNA and CDR2 is YSLEER. The CDR3 totals 16 residues. V lost 0 bases to trimming and J lost 0 bases, with 9 bases between them. CDR3 nucleotide sequence: TGCGCCAGCAGCCAAGATCAGACAGTCTCTGGAAACACCATATATTTT. Its protein is CASSQDQTVSGNTIYF.

V is TRBV5-6 and J is TRBJ2-5, with D hard to call. Germline values: CDR1 SGHDT, CDR2 YYEEEE. The CDR3 contains 14 residues. The germline V and J ends were trimmed by 0 bases and 5 bases, with 11 bases remaining between them. The CDR3 nucleotides read TGTGCCAGCAGCTTGGTGACGGGTGCGGAGACCCAGTACTTC. It specifies CASSLVTGAETQYF.

The chain is built from TRBV6-1 and TRBJ2-7; a weak D match, TRBD1 (5 bases). Germline V gene data show CDR1 as MNHNS and CDR2 as SASEGT. Trimming pared 3 bases from V and 3 bases from J, leaving 12 bases between. The CDR3 runs 14 residues. CDR3 sequence (DNA): TGTGCCAGCAGTGAGCAGGGATGGGGCTACGAGCAGTACTTC. It is translated as CASSEQGWGYEQYF.

The genes are TRBV28 and TRBJ2-3, with D possibly TRBD2 on 5 matching bases. The germline gives CDR1 MDHEN, CDR2 SYDVKM. This CDR3 contains 16 residues. The V end lost 5 bases, the J end lost 0 bases, and 15 bases lay between the germline ends. CDR3 in amino acids: CASSRPGLLSTDTQYF. The CDR3, as DNA: TGTGCCAGCAGTAGACCCGGACTGTTAAGCACAGATACGCAGTATTTT.

The chain combines TRBV9 with TRBJ1-1, with TRBD1 matching over 8 bases. The CDR3 loop spans 14 amino acids. Germline-derived CDR1 and CDR2 are SGDLS and YYNGEE. Trimming cost V 4 bases and J 4 bases; bases outside gene matches: 6. CDR3 region: CASSQTGGVTEAFF. The CDR3 DNA reads as TGTGCCAGCAGCCAAACAGGGGGAGTCACTGAAGCTTTCTTT.

This clone showed up just a few times. V gene TRBV18 combines with J gene TRBJ2-1; D might be TRBD1 or TRBD2, each matching 5 bases. Germline-derived CDR1 and CDR2 are KGHSH and LQKENI. V shed 5 bases and J shed 3 bases, with 14 bases lying between them. This CDR3 region has 15 residues. CDR3 sequence: CASSRGVAGYNEQFF. DNA of the CDR3: TGTGCCAGCTCAAGAGGGGTAGCTGGCTACAATGAGCAGTTCTTC. Supplemented by reference TRBV18 and TRBJ2-1, the full variable domain reads NAGVMQNPRHLVRRRGQEARLRCSPMKGHSHVYWYRQLPEEGLKFMVYLQKENIIDESGMPKERFSAEFPKEGPSILRIQQVVRGDSAAYFCASSRGVAGYNEQFFGPGTRLTVL.

V gene TRBV4-2 combines with J gene TRBJ2-1; 12 nucleotides align to TRBD2. Germline CDR1 LGHNA, CDR2 YNFKEQ. CDR3 length: 16 amino acids. V shed 1 base and J 3 bases; nucleotides not matched to a gene: 1. Written as DNA, the CDR3 is TGTGCCAGCAGCCAAGCTAGCGGGAGGGTCTACAATGAGCAGTTCTTC. Translation: CASSQASGRVYNEQFF.

V and J are TRBV3-1 (or the pseudogene TRBV3-2) and TRBJ1-2; D is unresolved. Looked up from germline, CDR1 is LGHDT and CDR2 is YNNKEL (reference sequence). CDR3 length: 13 residues. Trimming removed 5 bases from V and 6 bases from J, with 13 bases in between. CDR3 protein: CASSAYQVHGYTF. CDR3 nucleotides: TGTGCCAGCAGCGCCTATCAGGTGCATGGCTACACCTTC.

The rearrangement joins TRBV27 to TRBJ1-5, with 10 positions matching TRBD1. This CDR3 is 15 amino acids long. Germline-derived CDR1 and CDR2 are MNHEY and SMNVEV (reference sequence). With V trimmed by 5 bases and J by 4 bases, 5 bases remained unmatched. CDR3 DNA: TGTGCCAGCAGTCTTAGACAGGGGGCTAATCAGCCCCAGCATTTT. Protein: CASSLRQGANQPQHF.

The V gene is TRBV5-4, the J gene TRBJ2-7; 7 bases are a match to TRBD1. The CDR3 sequence is 14 residues long. Germline CDR1 reads SGHNT; CDR2 reads YYREEE (reference sequence). V trimming: 4 bases; J trimming: 0 bases; junction bases outside the gene matches: 4. The CDR3 sequence: CASSPDRASYEQYF. In nucleotides, the CDR3 is TGTGCCAGCAGCCCCGACAGGGCCTCCTACGAGCAGTACTTC. Supplemented by reference TRBV5-4 and TRBJ2-7, the full variable domain reads ETGVTQSPTHLIKTRGQQVTLRCSSQSGHNTVSWYQQALGQGPQFIFQYYREEENGRGNFPPRFSGLQFPNYSSELNVNALELDDSALYLCASSPDRASYEQYFGPGTRLTVT.

The chain couples TRBV27 to TRBJ1-4; TRBD1 matches at 7 bases. The CDR3 covers 15 residues. Germline loops: CDR1 MNHEY, CDR2 SMNVEV (reference sequence). Trimming at V came to 5 bases and at J to 5 bases, leaving 8 bases not matched to a gene. The CDR3 DNA sequence: TGTGCCAGCAGTCCCCAGGACAGGCGGAATGAAAAACTGTTTTTT. Amino acid sequence: CASSPQDRRNEKLFF.

The J gene is TRBJ1-1, the V gene TRBV4-2, with unresolved D. The CDR3 covers 14 residues. Trimming removed 8 bases from V and 2 bases from J, with 15 bases in between. Germline lookup yields CDR1 LGHNA and CDR2 YNFKEQ. CDR3 DNA: TGTGCCAGCCATGATCAAAAGGGAAACACTGAAGCTTTCTTT. Its protein is CASHDQKGNTEAFF.

This clone was seen a handful of times. The chain couples TRBV19 to TRBJ1-6; D unclear. The V gene lost 4 bases and the J gene lost 7 bases, with 11 bases spanning the gap. This CDR3 has 14 residues. The germline CDR1 and CDR2 sequences are LNHDA and SQIVND (reference sequence). The CDR3 loop reads CASSTLPGNSPLHF. The CDR3, as DNA: TGTGCCAGTAGTACCCTACCCGGGAATTCACCCCTCCACTTT. Variable domain in full (rest from reference TRBV19 and TRBJ1-6): DGGITQSPKYLFRKEGQNVTLSCEQNLNHDAMYWYRQDPGQGLRLIYYSQIVNDFQKGDIAEGYSVSREKKESFPLTVTSAQKNPTAFYLCASSTLPGNSPLHFGNGTRLTVT.

The DNA for the CDR3 is TGTGCCAGCAGTTACGACAGCCCTTGGGGCTACACCTTC. Its protein is CASSYDSPWGYTF. V and J are TRBV6-2 or TRBV6-3 and TRBJ1-2, with D possibly matching TRBD1 (5 bases). V was trimmed by 2 bases and J by 8 bases, leaving 12 bases between them. Germline V gene data show CDR1 as MNHEY and CDR2 as SVGEGT. This CDR3 is built from 13 residues.

The V and J genes are TRBV4-2 and TRBJ1-5; possibly TRBD1 for D (5 bases). Germline CDR1 LGHNA, CDR2 YNFKEQ. V lost 4 bases to trimming and J lost 4 bases, with 11 bases between them. The CDR3 has 14 amino acids. CDR3 DNA sequence: TGTGCCAGCAGCCTCCAGGGCCAGAATCAGCCCCAGCATTTT. Translated: CASSLQGQNQPQHF.

The chain couples TRBV2 to TRBJ1-4, with D possibly TRBD1 on 5 matching bases. CDR3 length equals 15 residues. Germline V CDR1 and CDR2: SNHLY, FYNNEI. Deletions cut 5 bases from V and 4 bases from J, with 14 bases between. This CDR3 reads CASSRRQLSNEKLFF. DNA for the CDR3: TGTGCCAGCAGTCGCAGACAGCTGAGTAATGAAAAACTGTTTTTT.

This chain links TRBV9 with TRBJ1-3, with 9 positions matching TRBD1. V trimming: 0 bases; J trimming: 4 bases; junction bases outside the gene matches: 11. Germline V gives CDR1 SGDLS, CDR2 YYNGEE. This CDR3 comprises 18 residues. CDR3 sequence (DNA): TGTGCCAGCAGCGTAGAAGGACTTACAGGGGGCTCAGGAAACACCATATATTTT. Amino acid sequence: CASSVEGLTGGSGNTIYF.

This clone was seen a few times. The chain uses TRBV6-2 or TRBV6-3 and TRBJ1-2; possible D gene TRBD1, 6 bases. The CDR3 totals 15 residues. V gave up 4 bases and J gave up 1 base, with 13 bases separating them. Germline CDR1 MNHEY, CDR2 SVGEGT. CDR3 sequence reads: CASSLGGPVNYGYTF. For the CDR3, the DNA is TGTGCCAGCAGTTTGGGGGGGCCCGTTAACTATGGCTACACCTTC.

V and J are TRBV19 and TRBJ2-1; D is unclear. CDR1 is LNHDA and CDR2 is SQIVND in the germline V gene (reference sequence). The V end lost 1 base, the J end lost 6 bases, and 7 bases lay between the germline ends. This CDR3 has 13 amino acids. The chain's CDR3 is CASSIGAVNEQFF. The CDR3 DNA reads TGTGCCAGTAGTATAGGGGCAGTCAATGAGCAGTTCTTC.

With respect to this clone: The germline gene is not matched at one end of the junction; a read error may be the cause. CDR3 amino acids: CASSTGLAYSEQFF. The DNA of the CDR3 is TGTGCCAGCAGCACCGGACTGGCCTACAGTGAGCAGTTCTTC. V gene TRBV7-9 combines with J gene TRBJ2-1; tentative D call: TRBD2 (5 bases). Germline V gene data show CDR1 as SEHNR and CDR2 as FQNEAQ (reference sequence). This CDR3 is built from 14 residues.

V is TRBV12-3 or TRBV12-4 and J is TRBJ2-7; D remains ambiguous. The CDR3 is 11 amino acids. Trimming took off 4 bases at V and 3 bases at J, with 4 bases between the two ends. The CDR3 sequence: CASSSFYEQYF. DNA for the CDR3: TGTGCCAGCAGTTCTTTCTACGAGCAGTACTTC.

The chain is built from TRBV7-8 and TRBJ2-7; D remains ambiguous. In germline, CDR1 is SGHVS, CDR2 FQNEAQ. The CDR3 length is 13 residues. Trimming left V 6 bases short and J 6 bases short, with 15 bases between. The CDR3 sequence is CASRQGKAGEQYF. CDR3 DNA: TGTGCCAGCAGGCAAGGGAAGGCAGGCGAGCAGTACTTC.

CDR3 protein: CASSIGGRATDTQYF. The CDR3 region has the DNA TGTGCCAGTAGTATAGGTGGGAGGGCCACAGATACGCAGTATTTT. The chain couples TRBV19 to TRBJ2-3; 7 positions agree with TRBD2. The CDR3 has 15 residues. After removal of 1 base from V and 2 bases from J, the junction contained 3 bases not matched to a gene. The germline V gene encodes CDR1 LNHDA and CDR2 SQIVND (reference sequence). Variable domain in full (rest from reference TRBV19 and TRBJ2-3): DGGITQSPKYLFRKEGQNVTLSCEQNLNHDAMYWYRQDPGQGLRLIYYSQIVNDFQKGDIAEGYSVSREKKESFPLTVTSAQKNPTAFYLCASSIGGRATDTQYFGPGTRLTVL.

This chain connects TRBV6-1 to TRBJ2-5, with D unresolved. The CDR3 loop spans 14 amino acids. The V gene lost 1 base and the J gene lost 1 base, with 7 bases spanning the gap. The germline CDR1 and CDR2 sequences are MNHNS and SASEGT. DNA of the CDR3: TGTGCCAGCAGTGAAGGTGGCAGCCAAGAGACCCAGTACTTC. It yields the protein CASSEGGSQETQYF.

The chain employs TRBV6-5 and TRBJ1-3; D remains unclear. The CDR3 covers 14 residues. V was shortened by 8 bases and J by 0 bases, with 11 bases between the two germline ends. Germline assignment: CDR1 MNHEY and CDR2 SVGAGI. The CDR3 sequence is CASQSGYSGNTIYF. The CDR3 DNA reads as TGTGCCAGCCAATCCGGGTACTCTGGAAACACCATATATTTT.

The sample holds a few counts of this clone. This chain uses TRBV6-5 with TRBJ1-3; possibly TRBD1 for D (6 bases). Trimming cost V 0 bases and J 2 bases, with 11 bases left between them. The CDR3 is 16 amino acids. Germline assignment: CDR1 MNHEY and CDR2 SVGAGI. The CDR3 DNA sequence: TGTGCCAGCAGTTACTCGAATACAGGGACTGGAAACACCATATATTTT. It translates to CASSYSNTGTGNTIYF.

This clone has only one observation. The chain uses TRBV19 and TRBJ1-1; D may be TRBD1 (6 bases). The CDR3 runs to 14 residues. The V gene lost 4 bases and the J gene lost 6 bases, with 15 bases spanning the gap. Per germline, CDR1 LNHDA and CDR2 SQIVND (reference sequence). The CDR3 DNA reads TGTGCCAGTAGTACAACACAGGGTTCCTCTGAAGCTTTCTTT. Amino acids: CASSTTQGSSEAFF. Supplemented by reference TRBV19 and TRBJ1-1, the full variable domain reads DGGITQSPKYLFRKEGQNVTLSCEQNLNHDAMYWYRQDPGQGLRLIYYSQIVNDFQKGDIAEGYSVSREKKESFPLTVTSAQKNPTAFYLCASSTTQGSSEAFFGQGTRLTVV.

The V call is TRBV28, the J call TRBJ2-7, with TRBD2 matching over 10 bases. J gave up 3 bases and V 4 bases, and 6 bases lay outside the gene matches. This CDR3 spans 15 amino acids. Germline V lookup: CDR1 MDHEN, CDR2 SYDVKM. The CDR3 region is CASSSSGRAFYEQYF. The CDR3 DNA follows: TGTGCCAGCAGTTCCAGCGGGAGGGCCTTCTACGAGCAGTACTTC.

This chain joins TRBV7-3 and TRBJ2-3; 9 nucleotides match TRBD1. Germline CDR1 reads SGHTA; CDR2 reads FQGTGA. The CDR3 covers 16 residues. The trim removed 3 bases at V and 3 bases at J, leaving 7 bases unmatched. The CDR3 DNA reads as TGTGCCAGCAGCTTGGGACAGGGCGGGAAAACAGATACGCAGTATTTT. Encoded protein: CASSLGQGGKTDTQYF.

The sample holds a few counts of this clone. The V gene is TRBV5-1, the J gene TRBJ2-3; D gene uncertain. Germline values: CDR1 SGHRS, CDR2 YFSETQ. The CDR3 is made up of 12 amino acids. V lost 0 bases, J lost 5 bases, and 4 bases lay in between. The CDR3, as DNA: TGCGCCAGCAGCTTGGATCAAGATACGCAGTATTTT. This translates into CASSLDQDTQYF.